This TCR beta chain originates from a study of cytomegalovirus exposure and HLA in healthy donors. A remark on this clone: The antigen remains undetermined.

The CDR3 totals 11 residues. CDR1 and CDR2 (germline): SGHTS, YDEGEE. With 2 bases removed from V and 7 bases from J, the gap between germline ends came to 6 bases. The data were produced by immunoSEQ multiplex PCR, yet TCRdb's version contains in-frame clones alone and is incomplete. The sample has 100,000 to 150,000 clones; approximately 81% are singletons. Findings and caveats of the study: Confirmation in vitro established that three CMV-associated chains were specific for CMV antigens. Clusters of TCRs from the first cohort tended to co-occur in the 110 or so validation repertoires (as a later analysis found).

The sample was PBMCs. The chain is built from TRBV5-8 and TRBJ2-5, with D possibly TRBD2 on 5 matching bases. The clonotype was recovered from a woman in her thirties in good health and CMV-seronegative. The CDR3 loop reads CASSFGGTQYF. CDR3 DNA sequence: TGTGCCAGCAGCTTCGGAGGGACCCAGTACTTC.